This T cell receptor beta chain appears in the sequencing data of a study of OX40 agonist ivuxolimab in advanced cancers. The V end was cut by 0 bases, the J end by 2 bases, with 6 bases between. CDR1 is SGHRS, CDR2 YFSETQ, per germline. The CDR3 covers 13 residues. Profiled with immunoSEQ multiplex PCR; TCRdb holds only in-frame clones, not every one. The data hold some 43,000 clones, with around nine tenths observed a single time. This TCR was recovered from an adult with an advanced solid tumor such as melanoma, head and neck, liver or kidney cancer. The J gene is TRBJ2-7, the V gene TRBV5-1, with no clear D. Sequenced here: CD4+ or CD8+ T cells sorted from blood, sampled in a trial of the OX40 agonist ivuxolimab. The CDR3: CASSLGGTYEQYF. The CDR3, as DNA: TGCGCCAGCAGCTTGGGAGGAACCTACGAGCAGTACTTC.